A selection of T cell receptor beta chains follows, all from one sample in a study of T cell repertoires in cytomegalovirus infection. Each CDR3 protein is one row after TCRdb ran MiXCR on the reads. The data contain around 900,000 distinct CDR3 sequences, 31% of them singletons. Their cognate antigens are unknown. The sample was cultured CD8+ T cells from PBMCs, taken from culture after CMV antigen stimulation. The receptors stem from a human donor in good health (CMV status not recorded). Some clones in this sample may be carry-over from other donors' samples. Each CDR3 is given with its conserved first and last residue. A D gene is named only where the DNA matches it firmly. The size of a clone is reported for some rows only, either as once, few or many, or as a class for expanded clones.

abundance,len,j_gene,v_gene,d_gene,CDR3aa,CDR3nt
.,14,TRBJ2-1,TRBV5-6,TRBD1,CASSPTGFYNEQFF,TGTGCCAGCAGCCCGACAGGGTTCTACAATGAGCAGTTCTTT
few,16,TRBJ1-1,TRBV6-4,.,CASSERAVGANAEAFF,TGTGCCAGCAGTGAAAGGGCGGTAGGGGCTAACGCTGAAGCTTTCTTT
.,18,TRBJ2-6,TRBV15,.,CATSRDPLDYSGANVLTF,TGTGCCACCAGCAGAGATCCCCTGGACTACTCTGGGGCCAACGTCCTGACTTTC
few,15,TRBJ1-5,TRBV5-1,.,CASSLGTRDYQPQHF,TGCGCCAGCAGCTTGGGGACCAGGGACTATCAGCCCCAGCATTTT
once,14,TRBJ1-2,TRBV9,TRBD1,CASSRESDRGIPSF,TGTGCCAGCAGCAGAGAGTCAGACAGGGGAATCCCCTCCTTC
many,18,TRBJ1-6,TRBV7-2,.,CASSLDPGLLYYNSPLHF,TGTGCCAGCAGCTTAGATCCCGGACTTCTATACTATAATTCACCCCTCCACTTT
many,15,TRBJ1-1,TRBV7-8,.,CASSADPGPRSEAFF,TGTGCCAGCAGCGCGGATCCGGGACCCAGGTCTGAAGCTTTCTTT
many,16,TRBJ2-1,TRBV11-1,TRBD1,CASSHPGTGYYNEQFF,TGTGCCAGCAGCCACCCCGGGACAGGGTATTACAATGAGCAGTTCTTC
.,16,TRBJ1-2,TRBV7-9,TRBD1,CASSRIGGAGNYGYTF,TGTGCCAGCAGTCGGATAGGGGGCGCGGGAAACTATGGCTACACCTTC
.,15,TRBJ1-5,TRBV7-9,TRBD1,CASSGSGQSNQPQHF,TGTGCCAGCAGCGGATCGGGACAGAGCAATCAGCCCCAGCATTTT
.,11,TRBJ2-1,TRBV4-1,.,CASRGPLEQFF,TGCGCCAGCAGAGGACCATTGGAGCAGTTCTTC
.,12,TRBJ1-1,TRBV7-6,.,CASKREDTEAFF,TGTGCCAGCAAGAGGGAGGACACTGAAGCTTTCTTT
few,16,TRBJ1-1,TRBV10-3,.,CAISDLLTRPKTEAFF,TGTGCCATCAGTGATCTTTTGACGCGCCCCAAGACTGAAGCTTTCTTT
many,16,TRBJ2-5,TRBV7-2,TRBD2,CASSYPGLAGEETQYF,TGTGCCAGCAGCTATCCGGGACTAGCGGGGGAAGAGACCCAGTACTTC
many,15,TRBJ2-1,TRBV19,.,CASSSGTQTYNEQFF,TGTGCCAGTAGTTCCGGGACTCAAACTTACAATGAGCAGTTCTTC
.,15,TRBJ1-1,TRBV12-5,.,CASDPSPLEITEAFF,TGTGCTAGTGACCCCTCTCCCCTAGAGATCACTGAAGCTTTCTTT
.,17,TRBJ1-5,TRBV3-1,.,CASSQEPPSSGNQPQHF,TGTGCCAGCAGCCAAGAACCCCCGTCCTCGGGCAATCAGCCCCAGCATTTT
few,19,TRBJ2-1,TRBV7-5,.,CISVPEAGSGTGSYNEQFF,.
.,17,TRBJ2-5,TRBV6-5,TRBD2,CASFSYRGAGGQETQYF,TGTGCCAGCTTCTCTTACAGGGGAGCGGGGGGCCAAGAGACCCAGTACTTC
many,15,TRBJ1-1,TRBV7-6,.,CASSLKAGVSTEAFF,TGTGCCAGCAGCTTAAAGGCAGGGGTATCTACTGAAGCTTTCTTT
.,16,TRBJ1-5,TRBV27,TRBD1,CASSSTTGVSNQPQHF,TGTGCCAGCAGTTCAACTACAGGGGTCAGCAATCAGCCCCAGCATTTT
.,15,TRBJ1-5,TRBV28,.,CASYGEGVGNQPQHF,TGTGCCAGCTACGGAGAGGGGGTCGGCAATCAGCCCCAGCATTTT
.,18,TRBJ2-3,TRBV12-3/TRBV12-4,TRBD2,CASTDGLAGGPIADTQYF,TGTGCCAGCACCGACGGACTAGCGGGGGGGCCGATCGCAGATACGCAGTATTTT
few,14,TRBJ1-5,TRBV12-3/TRBV12-4,.,CASRVGESNQPQHF,TGTGCCTCCAGGGTAGGGGAAAGCAATCAGCCCCAGCATTTT
few,17,TRBJ2-3,TRBV4-2,TRBD2,CASSPRAPSGGADTQYF,TGTGCCAGCAGTCCGCGGGCGCCTAGCGGGGGGGCAGATACGCAGTATTTT
.,12,TRBJ2-5,TRBV2,.,CASRGRVETQYF,TGTGCCAGCAGGGGAAGGGTAGAGACCCAGTACTTC
.,18,TRBJ2-2,TRBV6-6,TRBD2,CASSLLIGAGGPAGELFF,TGTGCCAGCAGCCTCCTCATAGGGGCGGGGGGGCCCGCCGGGGAGCTGTTTTTT
few,16,TRBJ2-3,TRBV5-4,.,CASSPPGVGGSDTQYF,TGTGCCAGCAGCCCCCCCGGGGTAGGCGGGTCAGATACGCAGTATTTT